This record covers a single T cell receptor (beta chain). Its antigen is not known. Using immunoSEQ multiplex PCR, the repertoire was profiled, and TCRdb retains in-frame clones only, with some absent. The table records about 960 clones, approximately 60% of them present only once. The data belong to a study of high-grade serous ovarian cancer treatment subgroups. The overall study: Each sample yielded on average around 7,500 unique TCR beta rearrangements from approximately 15,000 reads. General study findings and limits: Only CDR3 was analyzed; CDR1 and CDR2 were not. Repertoire similarity ranged roughly 0.1 to 0.85 between tumors of one patient. Without spatial data, bulk sequencing limits insight into HGSC tumor diversity.

The tumor samples were collected prior to definitive surgery or chemotherapy. The CDR3 covers 14 residues. CDR1 LNHDA and CDR2 SQIVND come from the germline V gene (reference sequence). V lost 5 bases to trimming and J lost 4 bases, with 14 bases between them. Sequencing used tumor tissue. J is TRBJ2-5 and V is TRBV19; D is ambiguous. The clonotype originates from a human donor with high-grade serous ovarian cancer. CDR3 DNA sequence: TGTGCCAGTAGTCGGCTCACATCGAGAGAGACCCAGTACTTC. Its protein is CASSRLTSRETQYF.